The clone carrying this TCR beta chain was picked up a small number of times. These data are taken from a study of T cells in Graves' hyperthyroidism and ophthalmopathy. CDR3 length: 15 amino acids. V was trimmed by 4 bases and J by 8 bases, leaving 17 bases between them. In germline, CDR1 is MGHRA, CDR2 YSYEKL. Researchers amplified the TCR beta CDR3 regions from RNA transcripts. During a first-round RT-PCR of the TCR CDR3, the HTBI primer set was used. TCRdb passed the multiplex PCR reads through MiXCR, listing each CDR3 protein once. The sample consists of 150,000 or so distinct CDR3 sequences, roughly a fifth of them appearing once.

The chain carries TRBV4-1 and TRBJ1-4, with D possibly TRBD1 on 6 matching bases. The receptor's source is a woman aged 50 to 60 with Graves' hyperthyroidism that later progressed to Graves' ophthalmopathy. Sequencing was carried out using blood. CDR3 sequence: CASSRVEQGWEKLFF. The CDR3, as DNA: TGCGCCAGCAGCCGAGTAGAGCAGGGGTGGGAAAAACTGTTTTTT.